A single T cell receptor beta chain is shown here with its context. Specified time point: after dendritic cell vaccination, including at tumor progression/relapse. Blood PBMC samples: pre-vaccination, two weeks post third vaccination, and at tumor progression. The sample comes from a study of glioma-infiltrating T cells after dendritic cell vaccination. Study overall: Treatment, given 2003 to 2012, was autologous tumor lysate-pulsed dendritic cell vaccination.

Germline V lookup: CDR1 SGHNT, CDR2 YYREEE (reference sequence). With V trimmed by 4 bases and J by 6 bases, 12 bases remained unmatched. This CDR3 is built from 16 residues. Libraries were prepared by immunoSEQ multiplex PCR; TCRdb keeps only in-frame clonotypes and omits some of them. Of just under 60,000 clones in the sample, approximately 83% were seen once. The source is a human donor with glioblastoma. Sample: blood, taken after dendritic cell vaccination. V is TRBV5-4 and J is TRBJ1-4; 7 bases are a match to TRBD1. Here the CDR3 reads CASSLWAQGRDEKLFF. CDR3 in DNA: TGTGCCAGCAGCCTATGGGCACAGGGGCGGGATGAAAAACTGTTTTTT.